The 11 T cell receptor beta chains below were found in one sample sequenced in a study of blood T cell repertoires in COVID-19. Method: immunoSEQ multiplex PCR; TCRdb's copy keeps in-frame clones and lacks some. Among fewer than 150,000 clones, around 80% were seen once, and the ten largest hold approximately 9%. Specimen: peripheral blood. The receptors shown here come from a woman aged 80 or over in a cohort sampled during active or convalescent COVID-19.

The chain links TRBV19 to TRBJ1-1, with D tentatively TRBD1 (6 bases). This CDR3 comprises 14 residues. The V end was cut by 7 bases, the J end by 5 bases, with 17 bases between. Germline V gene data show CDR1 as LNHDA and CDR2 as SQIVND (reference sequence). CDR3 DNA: TGTGCCAGTACTAAACAGGGTAGGAGGACTGAAGCTTTCTTT. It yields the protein CASTKQGRRTEAFF.

In nucleotides, the CDR3 is TGTGCCAGCAGCTTAACAGAGAACACTGAAGCTTTCTTT. Translated, it gives CASSLTENTEAFF. The chain uses TRBV7-9 and TRBJ1-1; no reliable D call. The CDR3 is made up of 13 amino acids. CDR1 SEHNR and CDR2 FQNEAQ come from the germline V gene (reference sequence). V gave up 2 bases and J gave up 1 base, with 5 bases separating them.

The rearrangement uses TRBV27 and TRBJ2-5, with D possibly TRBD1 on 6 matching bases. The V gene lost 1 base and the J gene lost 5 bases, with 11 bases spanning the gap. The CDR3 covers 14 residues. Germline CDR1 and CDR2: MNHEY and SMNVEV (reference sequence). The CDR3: CASSLLQGRETQYF. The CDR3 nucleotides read TGTGCCAGCAGTTTATTACAGGGTCGGGAGACCCAGTACTTC.

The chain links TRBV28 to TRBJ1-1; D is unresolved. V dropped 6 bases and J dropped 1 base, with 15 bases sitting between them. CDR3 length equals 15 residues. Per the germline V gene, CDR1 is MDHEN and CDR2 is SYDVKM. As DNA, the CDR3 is TGTGCCAGCAGATTACCTCCGGGAGAGAACACTGAAGCTTTCTTT. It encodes CASRLPPGENTEAFF.

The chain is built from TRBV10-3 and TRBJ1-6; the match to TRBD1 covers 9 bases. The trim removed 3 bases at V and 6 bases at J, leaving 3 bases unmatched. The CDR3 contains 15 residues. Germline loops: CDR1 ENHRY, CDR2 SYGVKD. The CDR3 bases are TGTGCCATCAGTGACTTGGGACAGGGTAATTCACCCCTCCACTTT. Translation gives CAISDLGQGNSPLHF.

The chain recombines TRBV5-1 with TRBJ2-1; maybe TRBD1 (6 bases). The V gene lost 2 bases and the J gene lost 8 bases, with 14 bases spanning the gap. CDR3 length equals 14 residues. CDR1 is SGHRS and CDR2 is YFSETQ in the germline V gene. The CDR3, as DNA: TGCGCCAGCAGCTTTCAGGGGCGGTTCGATGAGCAGTTCTTC. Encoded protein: CASSFQGRFDEQFF.

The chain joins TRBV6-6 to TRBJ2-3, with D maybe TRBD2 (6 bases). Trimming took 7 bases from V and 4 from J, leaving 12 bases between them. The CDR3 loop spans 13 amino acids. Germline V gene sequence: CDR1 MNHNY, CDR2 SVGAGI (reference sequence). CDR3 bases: TGTGCCAGCACCCGAGGGACTTCAGATACGCAGTATTTT. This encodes CASTRGTSDTQYF.

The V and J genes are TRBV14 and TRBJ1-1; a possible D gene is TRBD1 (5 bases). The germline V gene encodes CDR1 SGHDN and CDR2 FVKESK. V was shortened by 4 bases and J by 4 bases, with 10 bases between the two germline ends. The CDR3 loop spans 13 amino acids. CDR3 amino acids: CASSRHQGTEAFF. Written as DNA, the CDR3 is TGTGCCAGCAGCCGTCACCAGGGCACTGAAGCTTTCTTT.

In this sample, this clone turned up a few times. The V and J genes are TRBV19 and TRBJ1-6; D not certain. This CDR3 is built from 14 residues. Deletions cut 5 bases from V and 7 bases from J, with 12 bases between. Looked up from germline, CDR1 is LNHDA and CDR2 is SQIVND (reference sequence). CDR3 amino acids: CASSRQAYNSPLHF. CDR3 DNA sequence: TGTGCCAGTAGTCGCCAGGCGTACAATTCACCCCTCCACTTT.

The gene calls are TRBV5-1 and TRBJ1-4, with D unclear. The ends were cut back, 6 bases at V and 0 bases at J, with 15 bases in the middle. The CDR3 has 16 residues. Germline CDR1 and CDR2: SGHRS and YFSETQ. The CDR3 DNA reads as TGCGCCAGCAAAGGCAGGCCAGGTGCAACTAATGAAAAACTGTTTTTT. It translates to CASKGRPGATNEKLFF. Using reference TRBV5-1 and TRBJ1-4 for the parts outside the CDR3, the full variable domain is KAGVTQTPRYLIKTRGQQVTLSCSPISGHRSVSWYQQTPGQGLQFLFEYFSETQRNKGNFPGRFSGRQFSNSRSEMNVSTLELGDSALYLCASKGRPGATNEKLFFGSGTQLSVL.

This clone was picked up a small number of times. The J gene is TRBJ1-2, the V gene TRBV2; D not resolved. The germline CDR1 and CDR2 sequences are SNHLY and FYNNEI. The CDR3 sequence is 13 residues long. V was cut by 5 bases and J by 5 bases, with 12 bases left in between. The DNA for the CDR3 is TGTGCCAGCAGTCCCACTGCCGGGTATGGCTACACCTTC. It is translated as CASSPTAGYGYTF.